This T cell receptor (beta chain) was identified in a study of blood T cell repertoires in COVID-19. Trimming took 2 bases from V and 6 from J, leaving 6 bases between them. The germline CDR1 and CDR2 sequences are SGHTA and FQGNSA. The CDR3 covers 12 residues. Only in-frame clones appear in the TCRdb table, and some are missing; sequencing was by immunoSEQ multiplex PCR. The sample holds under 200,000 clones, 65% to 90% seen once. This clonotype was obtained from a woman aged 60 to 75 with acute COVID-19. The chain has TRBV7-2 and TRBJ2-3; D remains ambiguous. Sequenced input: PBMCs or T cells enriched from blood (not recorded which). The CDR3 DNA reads TGTGCCAGCAGCTTACAATTTGATACGCAGTATTTT. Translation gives CASSLQFDTQYF. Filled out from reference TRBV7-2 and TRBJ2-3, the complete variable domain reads GAGVSQSPSNKVTEKGKDVELRCDPISGHTALYWYRQSLGQGLEFLIYFQGNSAPDKSGLPSDRFSAERTGGSVSTLTIQRTQQEDSAVYLCASSLQFDTQYFGPGTRLTVL.